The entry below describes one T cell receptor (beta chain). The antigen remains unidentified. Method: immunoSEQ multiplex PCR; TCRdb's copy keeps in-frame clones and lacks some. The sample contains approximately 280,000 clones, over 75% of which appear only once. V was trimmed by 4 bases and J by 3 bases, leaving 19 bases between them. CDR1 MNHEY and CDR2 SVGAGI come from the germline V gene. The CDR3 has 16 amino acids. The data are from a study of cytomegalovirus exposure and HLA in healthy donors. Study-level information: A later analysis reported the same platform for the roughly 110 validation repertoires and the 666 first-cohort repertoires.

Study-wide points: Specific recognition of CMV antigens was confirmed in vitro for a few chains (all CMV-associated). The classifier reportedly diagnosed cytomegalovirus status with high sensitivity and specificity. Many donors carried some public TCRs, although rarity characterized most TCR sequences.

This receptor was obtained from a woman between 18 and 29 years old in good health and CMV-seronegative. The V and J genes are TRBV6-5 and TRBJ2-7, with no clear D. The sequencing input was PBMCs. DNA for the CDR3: TGTGCCAGCAGTTCCCTAAACAGCAGGCCCGTCTACGAGCAGTACTTC. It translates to CASSSLNSRPVYEQYF.